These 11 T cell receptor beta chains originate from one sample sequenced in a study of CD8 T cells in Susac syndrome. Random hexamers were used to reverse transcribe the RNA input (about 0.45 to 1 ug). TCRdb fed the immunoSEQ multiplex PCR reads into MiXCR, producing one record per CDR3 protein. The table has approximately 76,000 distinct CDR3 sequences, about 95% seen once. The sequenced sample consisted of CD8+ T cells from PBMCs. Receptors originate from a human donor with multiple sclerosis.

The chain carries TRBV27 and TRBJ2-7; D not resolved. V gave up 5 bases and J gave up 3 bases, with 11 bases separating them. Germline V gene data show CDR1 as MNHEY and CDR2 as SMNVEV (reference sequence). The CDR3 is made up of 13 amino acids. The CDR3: CASSASSYYEQYF. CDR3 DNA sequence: TGTGCCAGCAGTGCGTCCAGTTACTACGAGCAGTACTTC.

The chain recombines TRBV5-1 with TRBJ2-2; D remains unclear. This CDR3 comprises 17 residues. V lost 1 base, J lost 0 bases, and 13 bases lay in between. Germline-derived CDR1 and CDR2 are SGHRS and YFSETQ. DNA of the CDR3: TGCGCCAGCAGCTTGAATTTACAGAGCGCGAACACCGGGGAGCTGTTTTTT. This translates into CASSLNLQSANTGELFF.

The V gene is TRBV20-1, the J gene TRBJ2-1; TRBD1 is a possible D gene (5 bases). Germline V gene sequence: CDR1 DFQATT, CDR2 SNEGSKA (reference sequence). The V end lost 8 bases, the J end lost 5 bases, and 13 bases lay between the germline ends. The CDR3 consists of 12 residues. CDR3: CSPQGRDNEQFF. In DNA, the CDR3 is TGCAGTCCCCAGGGCAGGGACAATGAGCAGTTCTTC.

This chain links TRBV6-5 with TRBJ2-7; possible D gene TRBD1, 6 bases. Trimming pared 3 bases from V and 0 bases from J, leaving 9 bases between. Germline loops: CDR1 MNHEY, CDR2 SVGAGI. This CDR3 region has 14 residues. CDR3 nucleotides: TGTGCCAGCAGTTATACAGGGAGCTCCTACGAGCAGTACTTC. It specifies CASSYTGSSYEQYF.

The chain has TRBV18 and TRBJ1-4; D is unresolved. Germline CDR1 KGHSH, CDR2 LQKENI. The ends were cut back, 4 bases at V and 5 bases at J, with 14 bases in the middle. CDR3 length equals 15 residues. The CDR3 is CASSRGFVPNEKLFF. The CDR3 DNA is TGTGCCAGCTCACGTGGATTCGTTCCGAATGAAAAACTGTTTTTT.

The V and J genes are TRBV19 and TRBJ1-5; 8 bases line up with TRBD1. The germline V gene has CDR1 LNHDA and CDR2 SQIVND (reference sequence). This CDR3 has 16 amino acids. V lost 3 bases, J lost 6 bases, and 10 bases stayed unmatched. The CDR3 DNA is TGTGCCAGTAGTATTAGAGTCAGGGGGCTGGGTCAGCCCCAGCATTTT. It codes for CASSIRVRGLGQPQHF.

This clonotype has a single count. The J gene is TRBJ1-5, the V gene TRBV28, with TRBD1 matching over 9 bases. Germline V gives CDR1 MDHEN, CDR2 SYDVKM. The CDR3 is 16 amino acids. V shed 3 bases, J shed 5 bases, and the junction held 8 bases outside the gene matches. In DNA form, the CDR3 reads TGTGCCAGCAGTTTTGGGACAGGGCTTTTCTATCAGCCCCAGCATTTT. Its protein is CASSFGTGLFYQPQHF.

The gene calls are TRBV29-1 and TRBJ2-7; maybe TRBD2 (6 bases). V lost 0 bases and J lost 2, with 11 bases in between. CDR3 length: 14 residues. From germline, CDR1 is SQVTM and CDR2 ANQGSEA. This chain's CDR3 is CSVEDRGYPYEQYF. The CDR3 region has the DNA TGCAGCGTTGAAGATCGGGGGTATCCCTACGAGCAGTACTTC.

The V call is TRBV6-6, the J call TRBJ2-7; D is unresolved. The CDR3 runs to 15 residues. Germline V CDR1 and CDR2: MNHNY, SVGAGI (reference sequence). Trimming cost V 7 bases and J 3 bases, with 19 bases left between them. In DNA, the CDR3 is TGTGCCAGCAATGGTGACGATGGCCCCCTCTACGAGCAGTACTTC. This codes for CASNGDDGPLYEQYF.

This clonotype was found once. This CDR3 reads CASSQERSLVFGVEQFF. The CDR3, as DNA: TGTGCCAGCAGCCAAGAGAGATCACTAGTGTTCGGTGTTGAGCAGTTCTTC. The chain joins TRBV3-1 to TRBJ2-1; TRBD2 might be the D (5 bases). Germline CDR1 LGHDT, CDR2 YNNKEL (reference sequence). V was clipped by 0 bases and J by 9 bases, with 21 bases between them. The CDR3 totals 17 residues.

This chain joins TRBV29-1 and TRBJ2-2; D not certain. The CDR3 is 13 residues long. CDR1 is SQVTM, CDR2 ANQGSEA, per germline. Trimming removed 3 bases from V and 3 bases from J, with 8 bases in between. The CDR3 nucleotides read TGCAGCGTTGAGGGTTGGGACACCGGGGAGCTGTTTTTT. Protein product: CSVEGWDTGELFF.